The next 8 T cell receptor beta chains were all read from a single sample in a study of T cells in Graves' hyperthyroidism and ophthalmopathy. Amplified TCR beta CDR3 regions came from RNA transcripts. Using the HTBI primer set, a first-round RT-PCR was run on the TCR CDR3. TCRdb analysed the multiplex PCR reads with MiXCR anew, one entry per CDR3 protein. The data contain a few hundred thousand distinct CDR3 sequences, 11% to 15% of them seen just once; the ten biggest clones take up more than 4.5%. Sequencing was carried out using blood. The receptors derive from a woman aged 25-40 years with Graves' hyperthyroidism that later progressed to Graves' ophthalmopathy.

In its sample, this clonotype was seen many times. The chain uses TRBV5-1 and TRBJ2-1; TRBD2 aligns across 10 bases. The CDR3 is 18 amino acids. V lost 0 bases, J lost 2 bases, and 8 bases stayed unmatched. From germline, CDR1 is SGHRS and CDR2 YFSETQ. The CDR3 nucleotides are TGCGCCAGCAGCTTGGATCCTAGCGGGAGCCTCACCTACAATGAGCAGTTCTTC. Protein product: CASSLDPSGSLTYNEQFF.

About this clonotype itself: One base away lies a much larger clone, so this may be a sequencing read error. The genes are TRBV10-3 and TRBJ2-1, with a weak D call TRBD2 (6 bases). CDR1 is ENHRY and CDR2 is SYGVKD in the germline V gene. There are 12 residues in the CDR3. Trimming took 8 bases from V and 7 from J, leaving 12 bases between them. The CDR3 sequence is CAIGGMGNEQFF. CDR3 DNA: TGTGCCATCGGGGGGATGGGAAATGAGCAGTTCTTC.

This clonotype was picked up many times. This chain links TRBV7-2 with TRBJ2-7, with D perhaps matching TRBD2 (6 bases). The CDR3 runs to 15 residues. V was clipped by 4 bases and J by 0 bases, with 13 bases between them. Per the germline V gene, CDR1 is SGHTA and CDR2 is FQGNSA. CDR3 nucleotide sequence: TGTGCCAGCAGCTCTCCGGGACTCCACTCCTACGAGCAGTACTTC. Its translation is CASSSPGLHSYEQYF.

This clonotype has at least ten counts. The genes are TRBV3-1 and TRBJ2-1; no clear D. The CDR3 covers 13 residues. V gave up 1 base and J gave up 8 bases, with 9 bases separating them. CDR1 is LGHDT, CDR2 YNNKEL, per germline (reference sequence). CDR3 sequence (DNA): TGTGCCAGCAGCCAAGTAGATGTGTATGAGCAGTTCTTC. It yields the protein CASSQVDVYEQFF.

This clonotype was counted only a few times. The chain has TRBV28 and TRBJ1-4, with a weak D call TRBD1 (5 bases). This CDR3 has 13 amino acids. The V end was cut by 3 bases, the J end by 10 bases, with 12 bases between. Germline CDR1 and CDR2: MDHEN and SYDVKM. The CDR3 reads CASSLGGSGKLFF. CDR3 DNA: TGTGCCAGCAGTTTGGGGGGGTCAGGAAAACTGTTTTTT. Full variable domain (remainder filled in from reference TRBV28 and TRBJ1-4): DVKVTQSSRYLVKRTGEKVFLECVQDMDHENMFWYRQDPGLGLRLIYFSYDVKMKEKGDIPEGYSVSREKKERFSLILESASTNQTSMYLCASSLGGSGKLFFGSGTQLSVL.

This clonotype was seen many times. This chain links TRBV7-3 with TRBJ2-5; D is unresolved. Germline CDR1 SGHTA, CDR2 FQGTGA. CDR3 length equals 13 residues. V was cut by 4 bases and J by 3 bases, with 9 bases left in between. The CDR3, as DNA: TGTGCCAGCAGCTCCCATAGGGAAGAGACCCAGTACTTC. Its protein is CASSSHREETQYF.

This clonotype was seen ten or more times. V usage is TRBV28 and J usage is TRBJ2-1; 9 bases line up with TRBD2. The germline gives CDR1 MDHEN, CDR2 SYDVKM. The CDR3 runs 20 residues. J lost 0 bases, V lost 5 bases, and 17 bases had no gene match. CDR3 coding DNA: TGTGCCAGCAGTCCTTGGGGCGGGAGGGCCAGAAAACCCTCCTACAATGAGCAGTTCTTC. Protein product: CASSPWGGRARKPSYNEQFF.

This clonotype was recorded many times. V and J are TRBV9 and TRBJ1-2, with a tentative D call TRBD1 (6 bases). This CDR3 is 14 amino acids long. Looked up from germline, CDR1 is SGDLS and CDR2 is YYNGEE. The ends were cut back, 3 bases at V and 3 bases at J, with 12 bases in the middle. The CDR3 region is CASSGPGDDYGYTF. The CDR3, as DNA: TGTGCCAGCAGCGGTCCAGGGGACGACTATGGCTACACCTTC.